The 31 T cell receptor beta chains in this list originate from one sample, sequenced in a study of T cells in Graves' hyperthyroidism and ophthalmopathy. Amplification of TCR beta CDR3 regions was performed using RNA transcripts as template. In the first-round RT-PCR of the TCR CDR3, the HTBI primer set was used. TCRdb redid the calling of the multiplex PCR reads with MiXCR, one entry per CDR3 protein. The top ten clones hold around a third of a sample with 300,000 to 450,000 distinct CDR3 sequences, roughly a sixth of them seen once. Sequencing was done on a sample of blood. The receptors shown here come from a woman younger than 45 with Graves' hyperthyroidism that later progressed to Graves' ophthalmopathy.

The chain combines TRBV27 with TRBJ2-5; D possibly corresponds to TRBD1 (6 bases). The length of the CDR3 is 17 residues. V was trimmed by 5 bases and J by 2 bases, leaving 21 bases between them. Germline CDR1 is MNHEY and CDR2 is SMNVEV (reference sequence). The CDR3 DNA sequence: TGTGCCAGCAGTCCCCAAAGCCTACAGGGAACACAAGAGACCCAGTACTTC. Translation gives CASSPQSLQGTQETQYF.

The chain couples TRBV27 to TRBJ2-7, with 7 positions matching TRBD1. Germline lookup yields CDR1 MNHEY and CDR2 SMNVEV (reference sequence). V was clipped by 5 bases and J by 1 base; unmatched bases: 5. CDR3 length: 14 amino acids. The CDR3 nucleotides read TGTGCCAGCAGTCTTCAGGGGGATTCCTACGAGCAGTACTTC. Protein: CASSLQGDSYEQYF.

This clonotype was recorded at least ten times. This rearrangement joins TRBV15 to TRBJ2-5; no clear D gene. This CDR3 contains 13 residues. The V end was cut by 0 bases, the J end by 5 bases, with 7 bases between. Germline CDR1 reads LNHNV; CDR2 reads YYDKDF (reference sequence). The CDR3: CATSRDARETQYF. The CDR3 DNA follows: TGTGCCACCAGCAGAGATGCCCGTGAGACCCAGTACTTC.

Many counts were recorded for this clonotype. The V gene is TRBV30, the J gene TRBJ1-2, with D maybe TRBD1 (5 bases). Germline V CDR1 and CDR2: GTSNPN, SVGIG (reference sequence). This CDR3 region has 13 residues. V lost 5 bases to trimming and J lost 3 bases, with 13 bases between them. CDR3 sequence (DNA): TGTGCCTGGTGGAAAGGGACTTACTATGGCTACACCTTC. Protein: CAWWKGTYYGYTF.

V and J are TRBV12-3 or TRBV12-4 and TRBJ2-1; the match to TRBD1 covers 7 bases. V lost 5 bases and J lost 8; bases outside the gene matches: 3. The CDR3 is made up of 12 amino acids. The CDR3 DNA reads as TGTGCCAGCAGTACAGGGGTCCATGAGCAGTTCTTC. Translated, it gives CASSTGVHEQFF.

The genes are TRBV28 and TRBJ2-1; no reliable D call. Per the germline V gene, CDR1 is MDHEN and CDR2 is SYDVKM. V was trimmed by 4 bases and J by 1 base, leaving 14 bases between them. CDR3 size: 16 residues. CDR3 nucleotides: TGTGCCAGCAGTTCAGTGACGAGCCCTTCCTACAATGAGCAGTTCTTC. Translating gives CASSSVTSPSYNEQFF.

This clonotype was seen more than once but under ten times. This chain joins TRBV4-1 and TRBJ2-3; no definite D call. The CDR3 has 15 amino acids. Germline assignment: CDR1 MGHRA and CDR2 YSYEKL. Deletions cut 1 base from V and 0 bases from J, with 8 bases between. CDR3 sequence reads: CASSQAGSSTDTQYF. The CDR3 nucleotides are TGCGCCAGCAGCCAAGCGGGTTCTAGCACAGATACGCAGTATTTT.

This clonotype was detected ten times or more. The CDR3 loop is CASSLVATPSYEQYF. In DNA form, the CDR3 reads TGCGCCAGCAGCTTGGTGGCGACTCCCTCCTACGAGCAGTACTTC. This sequence joins TRBV5-1 and TRBJ2-7, with D unresolved. CDR3 length: 15 residues. V lost 0 bases and J lost 0, with 10 bases in between. Germline loops: CDR1 SGHRS, CDR2 YFSETQ.

This clonotype was counted at least ten times. This rearrangement joins TRBV12-3 or TRBV12-4 to TRBJ2-3; D possibly corresponds to TRBD1 (6 bases). The CDR3 extends over 14 amino acids. V lost 6 bases, J lost 3 bases, and 13 bases lay in between. CDR3 amino acids: CASRTGSGTDTQYF. The CDR3 DNA reads as TGTGCCAGCAGAACAGGGTCAGGGACAGATACGCAGTATTTT.

This clonotype was recorded at least ten times. The rearrangement uses TRBV19 and TRBJ2-1, with TRBD1 identical over 12 bases. This CDR3 is 17 amino acids long. Germline trimming cut 3 bases from V and 7 bases from J; bases unmatched to any gene: 10. Germline values: CDR1 LNHDA, CDR2 SQIVND (reference sequence). CDR3 residues: CASSIHPGQGAGNEQFF. The DNA of the CDR3 is TGTGCCAGTAGTATCCACCCGGGACAGGGGGCGGGGAATGAGCAGTTCTTC.

A word on this clonotype: One base away lies a much larger clone, so this may be a sequencing read error. The chain recombines TRBV7-9 with TRBJ1-1, with unresolved D. Germline V CDR1 and CDR2: SEHNR, FQNEAQ (reference sequence). The CDR3 spans 16 residues. The CDR3: CASSLALWMRTGEALF. The CDR3 DNA sequence: TGTGCCAGCAGCTTAGCGTTATGGATGAGGACGGGTGAAGCTCTCTTT.

This clonotype was recorded a few times. This chain links TRBV6-2 or TRBV6-3 with TRBJ2-1; TRBD2 matches 9 bases. V trimming: 5 bases; J trimming: 8 bases; junction bases outside the gene matches: 10. From germline, CDR1 is MNHEY and CDR2 SVGEGT. The CDR3 extends over 15 amino acids. CDR3 DNA sequence: TGTGCCAGCAGTGACAAGCGGGGGGCCGGGGATGAGCAGTTCTTC. Protein product: CASSDKRGAGDEQFF.

This clonotype has a count of ten or more. The rearrangement links TRBV2 to TRBJ2-3; 11 bases fit TRBD2. Germline V lookup: CDR1 SNHLY, CDR2 FYNNEI. Losses at the gene ends were 5 bases for V and 10 bases for J; bases not matched to a gene: 14. The CDR3 consists of 16 residues. CDR3 bases: TGTGCCAGCAGTTTTCTAGCGGGGGGCTCGTTGGATGCGCAGTATTTT. It encodes CASSFLAGGSLDAQYF.

The table lists this clonotype with many counts. CDR3: CASRLPVGIYF. CDR3 nucleotide sequence: TGTGCCAGCAGGCTCCCAGTCGGGATATATTTT. The chain carries TRBV2 and TRBJ1-3; D gene unclear. CDR3 length: 11 amino acids. CDR1 is SNHLY and CDR2 is FYNNEI in the germline V gene. Trimming left V 6 bases short and J 13 bases short, with 13 bases between.

This clonotype was counted at least ten times. The chain has TRBV2 and TRBJ1-4; TRBD1 matches at 7 bases. This CDR3 region has 15 residues. CDR1 is SNHLY, CDR2 FYNNEI, per germline. With V trimmed by 3 bases and J by 7 bases, 8 bases remained unmatched. The CDR3 DNA reads as TGTGCCAGCAGTGACGGTGGCAGGGGGGGTGAAAAACTGTTTTTT. It encodes CASSDGGRGGEKLFF.

In this sample, this clonotype turned up many times. The chain combines TRBV29-1 with TRBJ2-1; the D is unclear. The CDR3 spans 11 residues. Germline CDR1 and CDR2: SQVTM and ANQGSEA. V was pared by 5 bases and J by 4 bases, with 6 bases between. The CDR3 nucleotides read TGCAGCGTTATGGGTTACAATGAGCAGTTCTTC. Its protein is CSVMGYNEQFF.

A single count supports this clonotype. The chain couples TRBV5-1 to TRBJ2-1; 7 bases line up with TRBD1. The CDR3 loop spans 14 amino acids. The V and J ends lost 4 bases and 4 bases, in that order; junction bases with no gene match: 5. Germline V gene sequence: CDR1 SGHRS, CDR2 YFSETQ. The CDR3 nucleotides read TGCGCCAGCAGCCAGTCACAGGGGTACAATGAGCAGTTCTTC. This gives the protein CASSQSQGYNEQFF.

This clonotype showed up many times. V is TRBV20-1 and J is TRBJ2-7; D perhaps matches TRBD1 (5 bases). The CDR3 loop spans 15 amino acids. The germline gives CDR1 DFQATT, CDR2 SNEGSKA (reference sequence). Trimming removed 5 bases at V and 2 bases at J, with 19 bases between. CDR3 region: CSAANPGLIPYEQYF. For the CDR3, the DNA is TGCAGTGCTGCCAATCCAGGGTTAATACCCTACGAGCAGTACTTC.

The sample holds many counts of this clonotype. The chain has TRBV7-8 and TRBJ2-3; 9 bases are a match to TRBD1. There are 19 residues in the CDR3. J was trimmed by 1 base and V by 5 bases; bases with no gene match: 16. CDR1 and CDR2 from the germline V gene are SGHVS and FQNEAQ. The CDR3 loop is CASSPKTGTGTYRTDTQYF. The CDR3 DNA follows: TGTGCCAGCAGCCCAAAGACAGGGACAGGGACCTACCGCACAGATACGCAGTATTTT.

This clonotype was detected many times. V and J are TRBV5-1 and TRBJ2-2, with unresolved D. Germline values: CDR1 SGHRS, CDR2 YFSETQ. The CDR3 loop spans 14 amino acids. V was trimmed by 5 bases and J by 3 bases, leaving 11 bases between them. DNA of the CDR3: TGCGCCAGCAGTACCGACAAGTACACCGGGGAGCTGTTTTTT. It yields the protein CASSTDKYTGELFF.

There are many counts of this clonotype. J is TRBJ2-7 and V is TRBV20-1, with a weak D call TRBD1 (6 bases). V was pared by 2 bases and J by 3 bases, with 14 bases between. The CDR3 extends over 14 amino acids. Germline CDR1 reads DFQATT; CDR2 reads SNEGSKA (reference sequence). CDR3: CSARPALQGYEQYF. The CDR3 coding sequence is TGCAGTGCTAGACCCGCGCTACAGGGCTACGAGCAGTACTTC.

This clonotype was counted many times. The V gene is TRBV5-1, the J gene TRBJ2-5, with TRBD2 matching 8 bases. The CDR3 runs 13 residues. CDR1 SGHRS and CDR2 YFSETQ come from the germline V gene. Trimming took 4 bases from V and 4 from J; bases not matched to a gene: 3. CDR3 DNA sequence: TGCGCCAGCAGCGCGGGGGGCCCAGAGACCCAGTACTTC. This codes for CASSAGGPETQYF.

The chain combines TRBV19 with TRBJ1-1; D perhaps matches TRBD1 (5 bases). The CDR3 runs 20 residues. The V end lost 8 bases, the J end lost 2 bases, and 33 bases lay between the germline ends. The V gene's germline CDR1 is LNHDA and CDR2 SQIVND (reference sequence). The CDR3 DNA reads as TGTGCCAGTTCCCGCTTAAATTTGAGGGGCCGCGTCTACGTCAACACTGAAGCTTTCTTT. Amino acid sequence: CASSRLNLRGRVYVNTEAFF.

This clonotype was recorded at least ten times. A much more abundant neighbour one base away suggests this may be a read error. The V call is TRBV12-3 or TRBV12-4, the J call TRBJ1-1; TRBD1 aligns across 9 bases. The CDR3 has 14 amino acids. V was pared by 10 bases and J by 6 bases, with 12 bases of the junction left unmatched. The CDR3 DNA follows: TGTGCCAACACCGACACAGGGGGCAACGCTGAAGCTTTCTTT. This codes for CANTDTGGNAEAFF.

This clonotype was counted only a few times. V gene TRBV5-1 combines with J gene TRBJ1-1; 7 bases line up with TRBD1. CDR1 and CDR2 (germline): SGHRS, YFSETQ. V trimming: 0 bases; J trimming: 2 bases; junction bases outside the gene matches: 7. The CDR3 runs 16 residues. As DNA, the CDR3 is TGCGCCAGCAGCTTGGGTCTGGGACAGCCAAACACTGAAGCTTTCTTT. This encodes CASSLGLGQPNTEAFF.

The sample holds many counts of this clonotype. The V call is TRBV20-1, the J call TRBJ1-1; 8 bases are shared with TRBD1. Germline-derived CDR1 and CDR2 are DFQATT and SNEGSKA (reference sequence). Unmatched junction bases numbered 21, after V lost 3 bases and J lost 0 bases. The CDR3 has 20 residues. The chain's CDR3 is CSASHTTFDRGAVMNTEAFF. The CDR3 DNA reads TGCAGTGCTAGCCACACAACCTTCGACAGGGGAGCCGTAATGAACACTGAAGCTTTCTTT.

This clonotype was recorded many times. The V call is TRBV12-3 or TRBV12-4, the J call TRBJ1-6, with a tentative D call TRBD1 (6 bases). The V end was cut by 5 bases, the J end by 9 bases, with 8 bases between. The CDR3 runs to 12 residues. This CDR3 reads CASSQQGSPLHF. The CDR3 region has the DNA TGTGCCAGCAGTCAACAGGGTTCACCCCTCCACTTT.

The chain has TRBV9 and TRBJ2-2, with D uncertain. Looked up from germline, CDR1 is SGDLS and CDR2 is YYNGEE. The CDR3 contains 14 residues. With 0 bases removed from V and 3 bases from J, the gap between germline ends came to 6 bases. This CDR3 is CASSVDGYTGELFF. The CDR3 region has the DNA TGTGCCAGCAGCGTAGACGGGTACACCGGGGAGCTGTTTTTT.

Of note for this clonotype: One base away lies a much larger clone, so this may be a sequencing read error. The chain uses TRBV27 and TRBJ1-6; 7 positions match TRBD1. CDR3 size: 15 residues. V gave up 3 bases and J gave up 10 bases; unmatched junction bases: 9. The germline CDR1 and CDR2 sequences are MNHEY and SMNVEV (reference sequence). As DNA, the CDR3 is TGTGCCAGCAGTTTTGGGGACAGCTTAATCTCACCCCTCCACTTT. It yields the protein CASSFGDSLISPLHF.

A remark on this clonotype: A junction end diverges from the germline sequence, so it may reflect a read error. The chain joins TRBV19 to TRBJ2-5, with a weak D call TRBD1 (6 bases). CDR1 and CDR2 (germline): LNHDA, SQIVND (reference sequence). The CDR3 has 13 amino acids. CDR3 sequence: CASSIRGIETLYF. The CDR3 coding sequence is TGTGCCAGTAGTATCAGGGGAATCGAGACCCTGTACTTC.

This clonotype came up many times. The V call is TRBV15, the J call TRBJ2-1, with 11 bases that match TRBD2. Trimming removed 3 bases from V and 4 bases from J; junction bases left unmatched: 5. The CDR3 has 16 amino acids. In germline, CDR1 is LNHNV, CDR2 YYDKDF (reference sequence). Here the CDR3 DNA reads TGTGCCACCAGCAGTCAGACTAGCGGGACGTACAATGAGCAGTTCTTC. The encoded protein is CATSSQTSGTYNEQFF.